A single TCR beta chain is shown here with its context. The data belong to a study of blood T cell repertoires in COVID-19. The J segment lost 2 bases and the V segment lost 6 bases, leaving 2 bases of the junction unmatched. Germline assignment: CDR1 SNHLY and CDR2 FYNNEI. The CDR3 is 15 residues long. Some clones are missing from TCRdb's copy, which holds only in-frame ones; the method was immunoSEQ multiplex PCR. The sample records approximately 220,000 clones, approximately 91% being singletons. This clonotype originated in a man aged 40-50 years with acute or convalescent COVID-19. The chain links TRBV2 to TRBJ2-1; 12 nucleotides match TRBD2. Source material: peripheral blood. The DNA of the CDR3 is TGTGCCAGCAGGGGGACTAGCGGGCCCTACAATGAGCAGTTCTTC. Its protein product is CASRGTSGPYNEQFF.